The present entry profiles one T cell receptor (beta chain) with its context. Its antigen specificity is not known. Base qualities are missing; no much larger clone stands one base away. The germline V gene specifies SNHLY as CDR1 and FYNNEI as CDR2. The germline V end is reduced by 6 bases and the J end by 5 bases; junction bases left unmatched: 14. The CDR3, cysteine through phenylalanine, is 18 amino acids long. Only the CDR3 DNA stays, 54 bases, in frame from base 1. This sample was taken from a study of cytomegalovirus exposure and HLA in healthy donors (TCRdb year 2017). About the study as a whole: An earlier analysis of several hundred of the donors reported 276 Gb of sequence data and 100 million to 120 million unique TCR beta sequences obtained from around 180 million T cells. Roughly 300 gigabases of sequencing data and tens of millions of unique TCR sequences were included in an early release covering 550 to 800 HLA-typed donors. Among the roughly 400 genotyped donors, 75% to 90% belonged to the genetic ancestry cluster associated with self-reported Caucasian donors. The study aimed to test whether signatures of past pathogen exposure could be identified by cataloging public T cell receptors. The T cell repertoires of 670 or so subjects were profiled by immunosequencing and related to cytomegalovirus serostatus. A separate validation cohort of roughly 110 different subjects was used in addition to the roughly 670-subject first cohort. The study combined high-throughput TCR immunosequencing, statistical association of individual TCRs with disease status, and machine learning to predict cytomegalovirus infection status. A later analysis re-examined previously published TCR beta repertoires from around 670 donors and added high-resolution HLA genotyping to investigate patterns of TCR occurrence. Rather than drawing on any new phenotypic data, the later analysis identified candidate immune exposures from TCR beta sequences and the way those sequences occurred across donors. An earlier analysis of around 580 of the donors used high-throughput TCR beta sequencing to judge whether each TCR beta V gene segment behaved as functional or pseudogenic. Alongside the repertoire data, information on donor age, sex, ethnicity and CMV serostatus was compiled. A later genetic analysis took genome-wide SNP genotypes for about 55% of the roughly 670 donors and used that subset as a discovery cohort. All discovery cohort repertoires had been generated using a single sequencing platform. HLA typing included class I and class II loci at four-digit resolution. The number of typed donors differed by locus: roughly 629-640 for A, B, C, DRB1 and DQB1; some 500 for DQA1; some 610 for DPA1; and approximately 450 for DPB1. Roughly 5 DR-DQ haplotypes were handled as single units for association and clustering because linkage in the cohort was strong. Among around 400 genotyped donors of the cohort, an average of roughly 230,000 unique TCR beta nucleotide sequences was sequenced per donor, of which roughly 18% were non-productive. Study-wide conclusions, independent of this receptor: A group of highly shared sequence variants was considered likely to be a technical artifact of the sequencing pipeline. According to a later analysis, TCR association rates differed among HLA loci, with DRB1 alleles showing the most associated TCRs and HLA-C alleles showing the fewest. Linkage disequilibrium might explain the correlated functional status among segregating V segments, but an unknown experimental factor could not be ruled out. Presence/absence analyses assumed roughly uniform sequencing depth across donors, an assumption that may not hold. In a later genetic analysis, a missense DCLRE1C variant was associated with V-gene and J-gene trimming of TCR beta chains, and the association was replicated in an independent cohort. CMV serostatus was the only immune exposure information available for the cohort. Most CMV-associated TCR beta chains appeared to be HLA-restricted in a later analysis, and the HLA associations seemed to be driven largely by CMV exposure. At a false discovery rate of 0.05, a later analysis linked under 20,000 TCR beta sequences to specific HLA alleles. A later analysis found that HLA-associated TCR beta chains were more clonally expanded and had lower generation probabilities than equally common non-associated chains. In this cohort, only TCR beta chains were sequenced, and detectable features were limited by the absence of alpha or paired-chain data. A further reported finding was that TCR beta sequences accurately predicted the HLA-A and HLA-B alleles for most subjects in the first cohort. The classifier was reported to diagnose cytomegalovirus status with high specificity and sensitivity in both the original cohort and the validation cohort. The authors suggested that the approach could potentially be generalized to other disease states and immunological phenotypes. In a later analysis, several top co-occurrence clusters were reported to appear linked to parvovirus B19, influenza, CMV and Epstein-Barr virus. When HLA alleles, especially DR and DQ, strongly co-occurred, attributing TCR associations to individual alleles was difficult. Fewer than 20 rarely observed V segments, including chromosome 9 orphons, were excluded from the earlier analysis of a few hundred of the donors because counts were too low. HLA typing was unavailable for some donors at each locus, so association tests used only the typed subset. The study gave a list of around 170 TCR beta chains associated with cytomegalovirus. Most TCR sequences were seen in very few donors, while some public TCRs were found in many individuals. Broadly in line with IMGT annotations, most TCR beta V segments showed up in productive rearrangements about 87% or about 30% of the time in an earlier analysis of some 590 of the donors. The 87-base-pair reads could not distinguish some IMGT-functional V segments, including TRBV6-2 and TRBV6-3, so those segments were excluded. Three of the identified cytomegalovirus-associated TCR beta chains were confirmed in vitro to be specific for cytomegalovirus antigens. According to a later genetic analysis, donors in an Asian-associated ancestry cluster had fewer N-insertions in productive TCRs than the approximately 690-donor mean.

The library came from the immunoSEQ multiplex PCR assay. The multiplex PCR relied on a mix of 60 forward primers for TCR Vbeta segments and 13 reverse primers for TCR Jbeta segments. The CDR3 region of rearranged TCR beta genes was amplified from genomic DNA by a multiplex PCR assay. On the Illumina HiSeq System, the amplified TCR beta libraries were sequenced as 87-base-pair reads. Turning to the authors' computational methods: In a later analysis, roughly 80 million unique TCR beta chains were counted across the approximately 640 repertoires, and around 10 million of these chains were shared by at least two donors. Raw reads were error-corrected and collapsed into unique sequences with a nearest-neighbor algorithm that merged closely related sequences to remove PCR and sequencing errors. CDR3 sequences were aligned to IMGT reference sequences to assign V, D and J gene segments. Each retained sequence needed at least a six-nucleotide match to both a V gene segment and a J gene segment. Rearrangements were called productive when the CDR3 lacked stop codons and stayed in frame with V and J; all others were non-productive. CDR3 was defined according to IMGT convention as the region running from the second conserved V-encoded cysteine to the conserved J-encoded phenylalanine. The earlier analysis of roughly 590 of the donors excluded sequences that lacked an unambiguous match to a single V gene segment. In an earlier analysis of a few hundred of the donors, V segments were called functional above 56.7% productive rearrangements and were called segregating when the between-donor standard deviation exceeded 5%. A statistical classification framework was built to diagnose cytomegalovirus status from the catalog of TCR beta chain sequences. In a later analysis, V and J genes were assigned by comparing TCR nucleotide sequences against IMGT/GENE-DB human TR gene sequences. In a later analysis, CDR3 sequences and most-parsimonious VDJ recombination scenarios were assigned using the TCRdist pipeline. A later analysis defined each TCR beta chain by its CDR3 amino acid sequence plus V-gene family, and excluded reads lacking a unique V-gene family. To address suspected cross-contamination and a sequencing artifact, a later analysis removed a few hundred highly shared, low-generation-probability nucleotide sequences. In a later analysis, a clonal expansion index for each public chain was calculated from normalized within-repertoire ranks of inferred template counts. In a later analysis, generation probabilities were computed with a VDJ recombination model fitted to out-of-frame rearrangements, and the resulting probabilities were checked against IGoR. A later analysis scored TCR-TCR, TCR-HLA and TCR-CMV co-occurrence with hypergeometric tests, applying a repertoire-size bias correction to TCR pairs. To estimate false discovery rates, a later analysis permuted the HLA or CMV assignments 20 times. A later analysis grouped co-occurring TCRs with DBSCAN, adding TCRdist sequence similarity when clustering within HLA-allele-positive subsets. For co-occurrence clustering, repertoires with fewer than 30,000 or more than 120,000 public chains were excluded, along with 5 or 6 repertoires with anomalous nucleotide sharing. TCRdb's version of the immuneACCESS table is confined to in-frame rearrangements and falls short of the full clone set. An unresolved V gene accounts for under half of the shortfall where checked; the remainder is of unknown origin. Clone size and V and J calls were adopted from that table, with D and trimming inferred from the DNA. A total of about 93,000 clones appear in this sample, 82% of them only once. In total, the top ten clones hold approximately 3.9% of the sample.

In total, approximately 700 healthy bone marrow donors made up the cohort. At the time of sampling, all cohort members were nominally healthy, though unrecorded immune exposures were likely present. The donor tested CMV seronegative, placing the donor among the 352 seronegative members of the cohort. Every donor gave a peripheral blood sample, and the peripheral blood mononuclear cells from that sample were used for TCR beta sequencing. Genomic DNA extraction from the blood cell samples was performed with the Qiagen DNeasy Blood Extraction Kit. This TCR was sampled from a man in his fifties or sixties in good health and CMV-seronegative. The sequence joins TRBV2 to TRBJ2-5; 14 of the junction bases match TRBD2. The sequenced material came from PBMCs. The sequenced DNA is TGTGCCAGCAGCCGACGCCGACTAGCGGGAGGGCCGGTTGAGACCCAGTACTTC. It encodes CASSRRRLAGGPVETQYF.